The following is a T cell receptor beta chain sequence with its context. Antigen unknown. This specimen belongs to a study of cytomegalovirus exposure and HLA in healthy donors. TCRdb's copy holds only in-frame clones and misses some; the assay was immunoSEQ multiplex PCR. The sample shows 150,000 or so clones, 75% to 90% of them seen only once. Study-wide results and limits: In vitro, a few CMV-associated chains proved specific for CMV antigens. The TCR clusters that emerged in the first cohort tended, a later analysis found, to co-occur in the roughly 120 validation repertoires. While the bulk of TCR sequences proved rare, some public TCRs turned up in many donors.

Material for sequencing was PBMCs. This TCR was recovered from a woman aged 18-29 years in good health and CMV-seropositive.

The CDR3 sequence is CASSVGGTGRTGELFF. The CDR3, as DNA: TGTGCCAGCAGCGTAGGGGGGACAGGGCGGACCGGGGAGCTGTTTTTT. This chain joins TRBV9 and TRBJ2-2; 9 bases match TRBD1. There are 16 residues in the CDR3. With V trimmed by 0 bases and J by 5 bases, 5 bases remained unmatched. Germline-derived CDR1 and CDR2 are SGDLS and YYNGEE.